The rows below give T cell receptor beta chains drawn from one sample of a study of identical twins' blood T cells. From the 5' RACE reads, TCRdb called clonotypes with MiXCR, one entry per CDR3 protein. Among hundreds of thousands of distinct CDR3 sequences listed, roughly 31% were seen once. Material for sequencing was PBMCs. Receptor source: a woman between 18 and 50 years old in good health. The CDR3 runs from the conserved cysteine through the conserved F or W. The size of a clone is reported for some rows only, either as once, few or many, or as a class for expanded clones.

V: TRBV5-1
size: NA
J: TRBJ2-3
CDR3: CASSSTGGRFTDTQYF

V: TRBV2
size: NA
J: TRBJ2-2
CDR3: CASSGLVDGELFF

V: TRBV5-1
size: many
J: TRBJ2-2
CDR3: CASSQNSNTGELFF

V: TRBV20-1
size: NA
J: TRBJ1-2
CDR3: CSARDRRQVYGYTF

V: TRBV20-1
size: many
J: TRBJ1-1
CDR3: CSARASTGAATEAFF

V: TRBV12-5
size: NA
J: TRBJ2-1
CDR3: CASERTVSYNEQFF

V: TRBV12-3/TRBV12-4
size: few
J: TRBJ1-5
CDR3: CASNYQGSNQPQHF

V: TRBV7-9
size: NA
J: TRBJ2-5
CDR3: CASSFHETQYF

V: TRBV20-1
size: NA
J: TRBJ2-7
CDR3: CSARDLRLMDYEQYF

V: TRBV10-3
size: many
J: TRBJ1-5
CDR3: CAISASTNQPQHF

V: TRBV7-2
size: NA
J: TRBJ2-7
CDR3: CASSLTTTGLSYEQYF

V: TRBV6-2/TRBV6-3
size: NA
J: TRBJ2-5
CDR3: CASSDRTDRFETQYF

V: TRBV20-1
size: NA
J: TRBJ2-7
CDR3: CSAAGQGQQYF

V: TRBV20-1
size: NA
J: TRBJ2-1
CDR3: CSARASPWEQFF

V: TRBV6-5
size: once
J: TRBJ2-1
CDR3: CASSYPEKIDEQFF

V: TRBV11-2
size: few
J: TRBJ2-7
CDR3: CASSLSGGEGYEQYF

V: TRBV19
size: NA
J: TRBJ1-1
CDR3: CASSIGGGLPEAFF

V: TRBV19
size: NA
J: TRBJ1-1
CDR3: CASSMNIGRMEAVF

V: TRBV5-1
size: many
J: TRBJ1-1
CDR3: CASSLQGGDTEAFF

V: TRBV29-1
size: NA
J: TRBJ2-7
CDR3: CSVGRVRGSYEQYF

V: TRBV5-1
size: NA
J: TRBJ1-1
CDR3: CATTVGTDQNTEAFF

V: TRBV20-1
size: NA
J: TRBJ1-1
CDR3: CSAAKGKGTAFF

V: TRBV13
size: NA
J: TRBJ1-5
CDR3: CASSLGGLEPQHF

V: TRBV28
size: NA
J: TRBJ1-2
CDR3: CASSFWTGTYYGYTF

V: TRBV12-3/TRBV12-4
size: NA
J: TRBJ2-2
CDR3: CASSPGVQSRGELFF

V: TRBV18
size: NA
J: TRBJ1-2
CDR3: CASSPQGAVFYGYTF

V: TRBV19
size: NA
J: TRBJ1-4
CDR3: CASTAYWEEKLFF

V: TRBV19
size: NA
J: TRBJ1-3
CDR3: CASANDPLQVNSGNTIYF

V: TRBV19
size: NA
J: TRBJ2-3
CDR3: CASSMEGTDTQYF

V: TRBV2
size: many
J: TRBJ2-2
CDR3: CASNFASGELFF

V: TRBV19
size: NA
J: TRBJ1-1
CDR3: CASSITDPNTEAFF

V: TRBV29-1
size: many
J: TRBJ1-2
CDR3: CSVEGLHGYTF

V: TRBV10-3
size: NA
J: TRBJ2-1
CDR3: CAITKGPGNYNEQFF

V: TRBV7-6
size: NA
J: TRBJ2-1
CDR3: CASSLYRGDNEQFF

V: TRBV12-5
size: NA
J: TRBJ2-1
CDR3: CASGLVVDEQFF

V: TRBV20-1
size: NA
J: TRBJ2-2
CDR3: CSASYRETTGELFF

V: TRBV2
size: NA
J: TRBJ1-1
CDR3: CASSKIDSIEGAFF

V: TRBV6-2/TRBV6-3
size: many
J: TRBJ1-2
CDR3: CASSYRTDPTTYYGYTF

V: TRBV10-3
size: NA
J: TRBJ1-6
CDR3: CAVSESREEPLHF

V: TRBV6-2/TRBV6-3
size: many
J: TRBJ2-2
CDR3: CASSVEINTGELFF

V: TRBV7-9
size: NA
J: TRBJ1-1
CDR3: CASSSGQVAFF

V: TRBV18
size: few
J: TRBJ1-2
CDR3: CASSPYGTYGYTF

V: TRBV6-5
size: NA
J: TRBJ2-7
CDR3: CASRLGTSSYEQYF

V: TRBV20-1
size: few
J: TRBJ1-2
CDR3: CSARDVGLSNYGYTF

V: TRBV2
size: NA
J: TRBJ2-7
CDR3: CASSIGSEQYF

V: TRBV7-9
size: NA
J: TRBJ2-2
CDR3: CASSLRTTGELFF

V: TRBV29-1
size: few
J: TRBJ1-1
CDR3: CSVFRDRERAFF

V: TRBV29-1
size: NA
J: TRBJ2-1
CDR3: CSLLFRSGVTYNEQFF

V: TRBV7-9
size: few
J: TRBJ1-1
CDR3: CASQTSRGRVVTEAFF

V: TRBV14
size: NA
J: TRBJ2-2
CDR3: CASSGSGTHTGELFF

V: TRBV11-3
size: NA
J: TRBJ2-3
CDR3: CASSALASSTDTQYF

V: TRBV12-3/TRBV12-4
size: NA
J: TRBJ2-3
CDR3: CASSFARGRHTQYF

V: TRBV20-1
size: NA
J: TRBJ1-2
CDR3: CSARATGSGGYTF